These 23 T cell receptor beta chains were all obtained from the same sample, sequenced in a study of blood T cell repertoires in COVID-19. Profiled with immunoSEQ multiplex PCR; TCRdb holds only in-frame clones, not every one. The sample contains hundreds of thousands of clones, roughly 84% of which appear only once. The sequenced sample consisted of PBMCs or T cells enriched from blood (not recorded which). The receptors originated from a young woman who had been exposed to COVID-19.

This chain links TRBV5-4 with TRBJ2-7; TRBD1 matches 7 bases. Germline V gene sequence: CDR1 SGHNT, CDR2 YYREEE (reference sequence). The CDR3 length is 16 residues. The V gene end was trimmed by 3 bases and the J gene end by 4 bases; junction bases not matched to a gene: 13. CDR3 DNA: TGTGCCAGCAGCTCCTCACTGGACAGGAGTGGTTACGAGCAGTACTTC. This gives the protein CASSSSLDRSGYEQYF.

J is TRBJ2-5 and V is TRBV30; TRBD2 matches 8 bases. In germline, CDR1 is GTSNPN, CDR2 SVGIG (reference sequence). There are 13 residues in the CDR3. V lost 5 bases, J lost 4 bases, and 6 bases stayed unmatched. CDR3 bases: TGTGCCTGGTCTATAGCGGGAACAGAGACCCAGTACTTC. It is translated as CAWSIAGTETQYF.

The rearrangement joins TRBV28 to TRBJ1-1, with unresolved D. Deletions cut 8 bases from V and 1 base from J, with 5 bases between. Germline lookup yields CDR1 MDHEN and CDR2 SYDVKM. The CDR3 covers 11 residues. Here the CDR3 DNA reads TGTGCCAGCCGGGAGAACACTGAAGCTTTCTTT. Its translation: CASRENTEAFF.

To note about this clone: Other nucleotide sequences from this sample produce the same CDR3. This chain joins TRBV6-2 or TRBV6-3 and TRBJ2-1; D remains ambiguous. Germline-derived CDR1 and CDR2 are MNHEY and SVGEGT. V lost 1 base and J 7 bases, leaving 2 bases between the germline ends. This CDR3 is 11 amino acids long. The CDR3 DNA follows: TGTGCCAGCAGTTACTTAAATGAGCAGTTCTTC. Its protein product is CASSYLNEQFF.

The V call is TRBV19, the J call TRBJ1-3; TRBD1 agrees at 7 bases. The CDR3 has 16 amino acids. V lost 4 bases to trimming and J lost 0 bases; unmatched junction nucleotides: 6. Germline loops: CDR1 LNHDA, CDR2 SQIVND (reference sequence). The CDR3 region has the DNA TGTGCCAGTAGTACGCGACAGGGCCGCTCTGGAAACACCATATATTTT. This encodes CASSTRQGRSGNTIYF.

The rearrangement links TRBV6-1 to TRBJ1-2; 8 bases match TRBD1. The CDR3 consists of 15 residues. Germline V gene lookup returns CDR1 MNHNS and CDR2 SASEGT. The ends lost 2 bases at V and 7 bases at J; junction bases unmatched: 9. The CDR3 nucleotides are TGTGCCAGCAGTGAAATTGGCCAGGGGGCAGGTGGCTACACCTTC. Translating gives CASSEIGQGAGGYTF.

The rearrangement joins TRBV6-5 to TRBJ1-1; no definite D call. The CDR3 extends over 14 amino acids. Germline CDR1 MNHEY, CDR2 SVGAGI. V was clipped by 5 bases and J by 3 bases, with 13 bases between them. In nucleotides, the CDR3 is TGTGCCAGCAGTACCAGAGGGAGGGACACTGAAGCTTTCTTT. Its translation is CASSTRGRDTEAFF.

V is TRBV9 and J is TRBJ1-1, with 9 positions matching TRBD1. The V gene end was trimmed by 3 bases and the J gene end by 4 bases; junction bases not matched to a gene: 4. The germline V gene encodes CDR1 SGDLS and CDR2 YYNGEE. The CDR3 covers 14 residues. CDR3 coding DNA: TGTGCCAGCAGCGCGGGACAGGGCGTCACTGAAGCTTTCTTT. Translation: CASSAGQGVTEAFF.

This clone appeared a single time. V and J are TRBV10-1 and TRBJ1-1, with D maybe TRBD1 (6 bases). CDR1 and CDR2 (germline): WNHNN, SYGVQD (reference sequence). Trimming took 10 bases from V and 0 from J, leaving 18 bases between them. This CDR3 has 15 amino acids. The CDR3 sequence is CAIPKQGSVNTEAFF. The CDR3 DNA reads TGCGCCATACCGAAACAGGGATCGGTGAACACTGAAGCTTTCTTT.

This chain uses TRBV5-1 with TRBJ1-2; 7 bases agree with TRBD1. The CDR3 has 13 residues. V shed 4 bases and J 8 bases; nucleotides not matched to a gene: 8. From germline, CDR1 is SGHRS and CDR2 YFSETQ. The CDR3 nucleotides read TGCGCCAGCAGCATCGACAGGGCTGGCGGCTACACCTTC. This translates into CASSIDRAGGYTF.

DNA for the CDR3: TGTGCCAGCAGTAGTTTAGCGGGAGGGCCAGAACGGATCGCCTACGAGCAGTACTTC. It yields the protein CASSSLAGGPERIAYEQYF. The chain links TRBV28 to TRBJ2-7; TRBD2 matches at 11 bases. Per germline, CDR1 MDHEN and CDR2 SYDVKM. This CDR3 spans 19 amino acids. V lost 5 bases and J lost 2; bases outside the gene matches: 17.

This chain connects TRBV19 to TRBJ1-6; the match to TRBD1 covers 8 bases. The CDR3 is made up of 12 amino acids. CDR1 LNHDA and CDR2 SQIVND come from the germline V gene (reference sequence). V dropped 7 bases and J dropped 7; count of bases not matched to a gene: 0. In DNA form, the CDR3 reads TGTGCCAGTACAGGGGGCAATTCACCCCTCCACTTT. It codes for CASTGGNSPLHF.

The CDR3 DNA sequence: TGTGCCAGCAGCTTGGCCCTTAATTCACCCCTCCACTTT. As protein: CASSLALNSPLHF. The rearrangement links TRBV5-4 to TRBJ1-6; D gene ambiguous. Trimming cost V 0 bases and J 6 bases, with 4 bases left between them. The germline CDR1 and CDR2 sequences are SGHNT and YYREEE (reference sequence). The CDR3 contains 13 residues.

The table lists this clone with a few counts. The chain recombines TRBV4-1 with TRBJ2-7; D is possibly TRBD1 (6 bases). Germline V gene sequence: CDR1 MGHRA, CDR2 YSYEKL. The CDR3 is 15 amino acids. Trimming cost V 1 base and J 2 bases, with 12 bases left between them. CDR3 nucleotide sequence: TGCGCCAGCAGCCAAGGAGGGGGTAGCACCTACGAGCAGTACTTC. Protein sequence: CASSQGGGSTYEQYF.

This clone has only a few counts. This chain joins TRBV23-1 and TRBJ2-5; D call uncertain. TRBV23-1 falls under the ORF class, with uncertain function. The CDR3 has 14 residues. Trimming shortened V by 3 bases and J by 3 bases, and 11 bases separated the two germline ends. In DNA form, the CDR3 reads TGCGCCAGCAGTCATCCCCGGCGGAAAGAGACCCAGTACTTC. Protein product: CASSHPRRKETQYF.

This clone was picked up one time. This chain uses TRBV3-1 (or the pseudogene TRBV3-2) with TRBJ2-3, with 7 bases lining up with TRBD1. CDR3 length: 16 residues. Germline V CDR1 and CDR2: LGHDT, YNNKEL (reference sequence). V lost 0 bases and J lost 7; bases outside the gene matches: 10. Written as DNA, the CDR3 is TGTGCCAGCAGCCAAGACTCGACAGGGAAAGGGAATACGCAGTATTTT. Translation gives CASSQDSTGKGNTQYF.

The chain recombines TRBV5-1 with TRBJ1-1, with D maybe TRBD1 (5 bases). Germline-derived CDR1 and CDR2 are SGHRS and YFSETQ. Trimming took off 0 bases at V and 2 bases at J, with 11 bases between the two ends. The CDR3 spans 15 residues. CDR3 sequence (DNA): TGCGCCAGCAGCTTGGAAGGGGCCCTAAACACTGAAGCTTTCTTT. Residues: CASSLEGALNTEAFF.

The chain combines TRBV7-6 with TRBJ1-2, with 7 bases identical to TRBD1. This CDR3 has 15 amino acids. After removal of 5 bases from V and 4 bases from J, the junction contained 10 bases not matched to a gene. CDR1 is SGHVS, CDR2 FNYEAQ, per germline. CDR3 protein: CASSPNPGQAYGYTF. CDR3 bases: TGTGCCAGCAGCCCCAACCCCGGACAGGCCTATGGCTACACCTTC.

V and J are TRBV7-9 and TRBJ2-5; the match to TRBD2 covers 8 bases. This CDR3 region has 15 residues. The germline gives CDR1 SEHNR, CDR2 FQNEAQ (reference sequence). With V trimmed by 1 base and J by 4 bases, 5 bases remained unmatched. The CDR3 region has the DNA TGTGCCAGCAGCTTAGATGCGGGGGGAGGAGAGACCCAGTACTTC. Translation: CASSLDAGGGETQYF.

The chain uses TRBV6-1 and TRBJ2-1; no clear D gene. Deletions cut 0 bases from V and 9 bases from J, with 12 bases between. Germline values: CDR1 MNHNS, CDR2 SASEGT. The CDR3 runs to 14 residues. CDR3 sequence: CASSEARQKIEQFF. The DNA of the CDR3 is TGTGCCAGCAGTGAAGCGCGACAAAAGATTGAGCAGTTCTTC.

The chain uses TRBV10-3 and TRBJ2-5; 12 bases map to TRBD2. This CDR3 comprises 15 residues. Germline CDR1 is ENHRY and CDR2 is SYGVKD. Trimming cost V 5 bases and J 4 bases; bases outside gene matches: 5. CDR3 nucleotide sequence: TGTGCCATCAGTACCGGGGGACTAGCGGGAGAGACCCAGTACTTC. It is translated as CAISTGGLAGETQYF.

This chain links TRBV18 with TRBJ2-7; weak D call: TRBD2 (6 bases). CDR1 and CDR2 (germline): KGHSH, LQKENI. V gave up 6 bases and J gave up 7 bases, with 19 bases separating them. CDR3 size: 14 residues. CDR3 sequence (DNA): TGTGCCAGCTCCTTAAGCGGGTCCCAAAGGGAGCAGTACTTC. This encodes CASSLSGSQREQYF.

The chain is built from TRBV5-8 and TRBJ1-6; D is perhaps TRBD1 (5 bases). CDR3 size: 17 residues. V was clipped by 4 bases and J by 0 bases, with 14 bases between them. Germline values: CDR1 SGHTS, CDR2 YDEGEE. This CDR3 reads CASSRGGQSSYNSPLHF. The DNA of the CDR3 is TGTGCCAGCAGCCGGGGGGGTCAGAGCTCCTATAATTCACCCCTCCACTTT.